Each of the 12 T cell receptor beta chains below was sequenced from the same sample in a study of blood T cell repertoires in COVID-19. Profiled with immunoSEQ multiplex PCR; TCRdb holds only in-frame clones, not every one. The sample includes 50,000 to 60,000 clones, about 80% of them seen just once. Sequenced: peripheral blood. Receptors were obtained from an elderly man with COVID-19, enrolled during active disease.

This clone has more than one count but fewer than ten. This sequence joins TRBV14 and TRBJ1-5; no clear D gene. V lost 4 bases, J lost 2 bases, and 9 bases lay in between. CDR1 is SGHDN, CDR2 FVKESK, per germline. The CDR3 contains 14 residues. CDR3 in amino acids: CASSRLGGNQPQHF. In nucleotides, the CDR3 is TGTGCCAGCAGCCGACTTGGTGGCAATCAGCCCCAGCATTTT. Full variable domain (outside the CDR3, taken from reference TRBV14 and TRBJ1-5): EAGVTQFPSHSVIEKGQTVTLRCDPISGHDNLYWYRRVMGKEIKFLLHFVKESKQDESGMPNNRFLAERTGGTYSTLKVQPAELEDSGVYFCASSRLGGNQPQHFGDGTRLSIL.

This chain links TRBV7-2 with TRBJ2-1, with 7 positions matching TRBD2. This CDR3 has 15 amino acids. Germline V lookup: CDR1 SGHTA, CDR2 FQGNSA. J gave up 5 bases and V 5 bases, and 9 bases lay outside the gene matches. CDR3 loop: CASSTSGTIHNEQFF. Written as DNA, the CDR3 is TGTGCCAGCAGCACCAGTGGGACTATACACAATGAGCAGTTCTTC.

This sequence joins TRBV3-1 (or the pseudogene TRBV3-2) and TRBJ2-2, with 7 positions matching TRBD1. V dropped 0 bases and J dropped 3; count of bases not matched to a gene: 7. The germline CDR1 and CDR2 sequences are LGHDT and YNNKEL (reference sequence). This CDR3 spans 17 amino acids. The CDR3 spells CASSQDVGTADTGELFF. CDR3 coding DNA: TGTGCCAGCAGCCAAGATGTCGGGACAGCCGACACCGGGGAGCTGTTTTTT.

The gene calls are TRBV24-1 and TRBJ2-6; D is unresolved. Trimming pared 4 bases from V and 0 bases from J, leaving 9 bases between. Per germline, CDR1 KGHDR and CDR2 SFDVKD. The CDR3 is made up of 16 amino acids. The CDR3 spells CATSETRSSGANVLTF. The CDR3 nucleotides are TGTGCCACCAGTGAAACAAGGAGCTCTGGGGCCAACGTCCTGACTTTC.

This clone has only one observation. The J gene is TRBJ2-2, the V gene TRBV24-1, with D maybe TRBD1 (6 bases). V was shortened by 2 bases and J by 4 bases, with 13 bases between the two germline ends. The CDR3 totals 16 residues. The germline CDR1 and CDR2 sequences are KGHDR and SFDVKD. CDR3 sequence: CATSDSGQQGTGELFF. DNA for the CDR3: TGTGCCACCAGTGATTCTGGACAGCAAGGCACCGGGGAGCTGTTTTTT.

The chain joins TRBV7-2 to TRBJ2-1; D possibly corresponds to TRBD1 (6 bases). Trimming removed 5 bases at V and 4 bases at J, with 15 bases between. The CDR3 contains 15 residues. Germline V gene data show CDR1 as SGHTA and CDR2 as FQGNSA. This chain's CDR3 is CASSPRRGRYNEQFF. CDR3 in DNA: TGTGCCAGCAGCCCCCGCAGGGGCCGTTACAATGAGCAGTTCTTC. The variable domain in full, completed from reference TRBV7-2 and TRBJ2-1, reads GAGVSQSPSNKVTEKGKDVELRCDPISGHTALYWYRQSLGQGLEFLIYFQGNSAPDKSGLPSDRFSAERTGGSVSTLTIQRTQQEDSAVYLCASSPRRGRYNEQFFGPGTRLTVL.

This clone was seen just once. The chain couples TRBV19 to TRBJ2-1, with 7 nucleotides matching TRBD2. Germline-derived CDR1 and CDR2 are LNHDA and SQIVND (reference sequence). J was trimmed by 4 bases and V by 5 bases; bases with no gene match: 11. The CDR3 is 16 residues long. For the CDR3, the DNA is TGTGCCAGTAGTTCATCCGGGGGAGGGTTTTACAATGAGCAGTTCTTC. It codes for CASSSSGGGFYNEQFF.

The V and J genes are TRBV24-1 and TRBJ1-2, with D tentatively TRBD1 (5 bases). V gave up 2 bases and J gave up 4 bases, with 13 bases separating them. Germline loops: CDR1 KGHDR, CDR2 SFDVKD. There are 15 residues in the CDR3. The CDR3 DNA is TGTGCCACCAGTGATTCGGGCCCAGGGTTCTATGGCTACACCTTC. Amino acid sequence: CATSDSGPGFYGYTF.

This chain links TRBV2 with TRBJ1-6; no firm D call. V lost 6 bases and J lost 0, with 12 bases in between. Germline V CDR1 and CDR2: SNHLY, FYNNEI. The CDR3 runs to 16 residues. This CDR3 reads CASRPGLSSYNSPLHF. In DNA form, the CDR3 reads TGTGCCAGCAGACCCGGACTCAGCTCCTATAATTCACCCCTCCACTTT. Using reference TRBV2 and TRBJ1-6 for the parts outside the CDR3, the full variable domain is EPEVTQTPSHQVTQMGQEVILRCVPISNHLYFYWYRQILGQKVEFLVSFYNNEISEKSEIFDDQFSVERPDGSNFTLKIRSTKLEDSAMYFCASRPGLSSYNSPLHFGNGTRLTVT.

The CDR3 region is CASSADSNYGYTF. CDR3 nucleotides: TGTGCCAGCAGCGCTGACAGTAATTATGGCTACACCTTC. The chain links TRBV3-1 (or the pseudogene TRBV3-2) to TRBJ1-2; D perhaps matches TRBD1 (5 bases). This CDR3 has 13 residues. The V end lost 5 bases, the J end lost 5 bases, and 12 bases lay between the germline ends. CDR1 and CDR2 from the germline V gene are LGHDT and YNNKEL (reference sequence).

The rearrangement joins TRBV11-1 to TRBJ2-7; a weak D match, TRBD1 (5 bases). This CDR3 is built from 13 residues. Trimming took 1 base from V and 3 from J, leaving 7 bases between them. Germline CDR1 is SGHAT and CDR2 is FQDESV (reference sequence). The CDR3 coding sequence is TGTGCCAGCAGCTTAGGACAGATCTACGAGCAGTACTTC. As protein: CASSLGQIYEQYF. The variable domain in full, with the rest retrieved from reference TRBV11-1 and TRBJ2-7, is EAEVAQSPRYKITEKSQAVAFWCDPISGHATLYWYRQILGQGPELLVQFQDESVVDDSQLPKDRFSAERLKGVDSTLKIQPAELGDSAMYLCASSLGQIYEQYFGPGTRLTVT.

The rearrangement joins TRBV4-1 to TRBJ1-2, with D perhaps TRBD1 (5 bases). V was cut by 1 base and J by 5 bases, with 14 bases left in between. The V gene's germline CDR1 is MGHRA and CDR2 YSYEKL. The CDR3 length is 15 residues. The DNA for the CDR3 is TGCGCCAGCAGCCAAGGGGGACTAACGCCTTATGGCTACACCTTC. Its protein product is CASSQGGLTPYGYTF.